The entry below describes one T cell receptor beta chain. These data belong to a study of yellow fever vaccine responses in identical twins. This CDR3 is 17 amino acids long. Germline values: CDR1 PRHDT, CDR2 FYEKMQ (reference sequence). V trimming: 4 bases; J trimming: 6 bases; junction bases outside the gene matches: 12. TCRdb used MiXCR to reprocess the RT-PCR reads, holding one entry per CDR3 protein. This table holds 450 to 500 distinct CDR3 sequences, more than 80% found once. The input for sequencing was T cells from blood (PBMCs), unsorted or a sorted subset (not recorded which), taken before or after yellow fever vaccination (not recorded which). V gene TRBV13 combines with J gene TRBJ1-6; TRBD1 matches at 7 bases. The TCR was taken from a woman younger than 35 who received the yellow fever vaccine. The CDR3 sequence: CASSSRTGPISNSPLHF. The CDR3 coding sequence is TGTGCCAGCAGCTCCCGGACAGGACCCATCTCTAATTCACCCCTCCACTTT.